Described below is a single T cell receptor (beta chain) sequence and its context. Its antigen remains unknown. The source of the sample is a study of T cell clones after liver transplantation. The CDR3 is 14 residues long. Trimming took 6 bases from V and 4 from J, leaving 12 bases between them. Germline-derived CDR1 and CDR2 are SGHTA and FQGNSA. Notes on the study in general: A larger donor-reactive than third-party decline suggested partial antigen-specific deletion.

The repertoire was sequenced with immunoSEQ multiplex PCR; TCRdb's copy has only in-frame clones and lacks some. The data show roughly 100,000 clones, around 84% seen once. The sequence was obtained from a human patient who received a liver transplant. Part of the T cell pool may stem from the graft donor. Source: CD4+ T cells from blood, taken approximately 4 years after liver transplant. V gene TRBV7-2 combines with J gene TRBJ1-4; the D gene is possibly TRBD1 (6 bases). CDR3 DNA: TGTGCCAGCAGTTCGGGGGACATTAATGAAAAACTGTTTTTT. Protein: CASSSGDINEKLFF.